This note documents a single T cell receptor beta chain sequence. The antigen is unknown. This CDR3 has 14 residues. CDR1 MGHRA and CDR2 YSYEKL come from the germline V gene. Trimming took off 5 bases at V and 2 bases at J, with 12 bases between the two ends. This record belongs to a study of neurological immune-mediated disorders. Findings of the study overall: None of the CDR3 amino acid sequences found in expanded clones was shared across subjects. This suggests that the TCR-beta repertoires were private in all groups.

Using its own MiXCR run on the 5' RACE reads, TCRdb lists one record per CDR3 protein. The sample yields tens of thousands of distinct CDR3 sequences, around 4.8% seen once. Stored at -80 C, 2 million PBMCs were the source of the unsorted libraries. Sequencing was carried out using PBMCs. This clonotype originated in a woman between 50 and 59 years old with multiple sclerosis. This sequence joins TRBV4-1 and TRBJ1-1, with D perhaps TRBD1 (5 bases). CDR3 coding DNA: TGCGCCAGCAGCTACCCGGGGGTAAACACTGAAGCTTTCTTT. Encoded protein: CASSYPGVNTEAFF.